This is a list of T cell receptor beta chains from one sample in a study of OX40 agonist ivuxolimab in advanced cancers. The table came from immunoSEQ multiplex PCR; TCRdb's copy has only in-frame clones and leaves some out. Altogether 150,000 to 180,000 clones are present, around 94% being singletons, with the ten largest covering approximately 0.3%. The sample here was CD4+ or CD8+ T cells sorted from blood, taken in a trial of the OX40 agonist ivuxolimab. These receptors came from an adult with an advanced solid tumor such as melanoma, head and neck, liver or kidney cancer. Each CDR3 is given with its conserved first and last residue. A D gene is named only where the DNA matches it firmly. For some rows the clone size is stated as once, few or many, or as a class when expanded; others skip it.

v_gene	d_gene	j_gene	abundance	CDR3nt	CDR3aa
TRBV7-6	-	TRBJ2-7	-	TGTGCCAGCAGCTTAGAGCACGGGGCTACCTCCTACGAGCAGTACTTC	CASSLEHGATSYEQYF
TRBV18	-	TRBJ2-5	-	TGTGCCAGCTCACCGGGTGAGACCCAGTACTTC	CASSPGETQYF
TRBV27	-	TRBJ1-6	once	TGTGCCAGCAGTCGGACCAGGAGCTCCTATAATTCACCCCTCCACTTT	CASSRTRSSYNSPLHF
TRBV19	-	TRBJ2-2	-	TGTGCCAGTAGGACAGCATCGAACACCGGGGAGCTGTTTTTT	CASRTASNTGELFF
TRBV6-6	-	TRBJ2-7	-	TGTGCCAGCAGTTACTTAACAGGGATCTCCTCCTACGAGCAGTACTTC	CASSYLTGISSYEQYF
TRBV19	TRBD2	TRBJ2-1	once	TGTGCCAGTAGTATACATGGACTAGCGGGAGCAAGGGAGCAGTTCTTC	CASSIHGLAGAREQFF
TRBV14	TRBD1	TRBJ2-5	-	TGTGCCAGCAGCCAAGGAGTGGCAGGGGGCTGGGAGACCCAGTACTTC	CASSQGVAGGWETQYF
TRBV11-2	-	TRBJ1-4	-	TGTGCCAGCAGCCCCCAGGGAGGGGAAAAACTGTTTTTT	CASSPQGGEKLFF
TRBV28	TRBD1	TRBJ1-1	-	TGTGCCAGCAGTTTAGTTCAGGACAGGCTGGCTTTCTTT	CASSLVQDRLAFF
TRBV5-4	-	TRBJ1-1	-	TGTGCCAGCAGCGCCGACGGGAACACTGAAGCTTTCTTT	CASSADGNTEAFF
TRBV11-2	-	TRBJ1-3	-	TGTGCCAGCAGCCCGGGCCGCTCTGGAAACACCATATATTTT	CASSPGRSGNTIYF
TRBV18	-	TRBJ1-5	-	TGTGCCAGCTCACCCAACAATCAGCCCCAGCATTTT	CASSPNNQPQHF
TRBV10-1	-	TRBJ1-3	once	TGCGCCAGCAGTGAGAATCCGGGTACCGGAAACACCATATATTTT	CASSENPGTGNTIYF
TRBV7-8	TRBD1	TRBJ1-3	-	TGTGCCAGCAGCGCGATACGAGGGACAGCAGGAAACACCATATATTTT	CASSAIRGTAGNTIYF
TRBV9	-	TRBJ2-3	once	TGTGCCAGCAGCCCGCAGGGGCAGTGGACAGATACGCAGTATTTT	CASSPQGQWTDTQYF
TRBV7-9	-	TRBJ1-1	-	TGTGCCAGCAGCTTCGGGACGGCGAACACTGAAGCTTTCTTT	CASSFGTANTEAFF
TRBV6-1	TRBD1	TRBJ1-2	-	TGTGCCAGCAGCCCCGCGGACAGGGCTATCTATGGCTACACCTTC	CASSPADRAIYGYTF
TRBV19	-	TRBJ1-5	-	TGTGCCAGTAGTATCACCCTCGGATCAACAGGGTTGAGGCAGCCCCAGCATTTT	CASSITLGSTGLRQPQHF
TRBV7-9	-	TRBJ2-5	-	TGTGCCAGCAGCTTGGGACTCCTCCAAGAGACCCAGTACTTC	CASSLGLLQETQYF
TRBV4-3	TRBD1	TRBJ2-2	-	TGCGCCAGCAGCCAAGCACAGGGGGATCGGACCGGGGAGCTGTTTTTT	CASSQAQGDRTGELFF
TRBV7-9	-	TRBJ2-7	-	TGTGCCAGCAGCTCACCGCCCGGGGAGCAGTACTTC	CASSSPPGEQYF
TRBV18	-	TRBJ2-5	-	TGTGCCAGCTCACCTTTCTCCGGGGAACAAGAGACCCAGTACTTC	CASSPFSGEQETQYF
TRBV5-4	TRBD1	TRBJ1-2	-	TGTGCCAGCAGCCCGGGACAGGGTATTAACTATGGCTACACCTTC	CASSPGQGINYGYTF
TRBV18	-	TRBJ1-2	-	TGTGCCAGCTCACCTGAAACAGAGGTACTCACCTTC	CASSPETEVLTF
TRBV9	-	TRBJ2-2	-	TGTGCCAGCAGCTGGGGACTCACCGGGGAGCTGTTTTTT	CASSWGLTGELFF
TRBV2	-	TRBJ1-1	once	TGTGCCAGCAGTGAATTAGGGAACCTGGACACTGAAGCTTTCTTT	CASSELGNLDTEAFF
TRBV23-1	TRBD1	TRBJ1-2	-	TGCGCCAGCAGTCAATCGGGGGACAGGCTTAACTATGGCTACACCTTC	CASSQSGDRLNYGYTF
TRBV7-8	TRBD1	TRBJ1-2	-	TGTGCCAGCAGCGTCGGGACAGGGGACTATGGCTACACCTTC	CASSVGTGDYGYTF
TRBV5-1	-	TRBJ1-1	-	TGCGCCAGCAGCTTGGACCCGAACACTGAAGCTTTCTTT	CASSLDPNTEAFF
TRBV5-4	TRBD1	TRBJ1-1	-	TGTGCCAGCAGACCTCGACAGGGAGAAATGGAAGCTTTCTTT	CASRPRQGEMEAFF
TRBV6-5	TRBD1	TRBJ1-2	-	TGTGCCAGCAGTTACTCCCTGACAGGGAACTATGGCTACACCTTC	CASSYSLTGNYGYTF
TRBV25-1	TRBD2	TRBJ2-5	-	TGTGCCAGCAGTACGACGGGACTAACGGAGACCCAGTACTTC	CASSTTGLTETQYF
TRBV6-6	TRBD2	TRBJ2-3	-	TGTGCCAGCAGTCCCTGGGGAGCGGGGAGCACAGATACGCAGTATTTT	CASSPWGAGSTDTQYF
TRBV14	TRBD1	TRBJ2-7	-	TGTGCCAGCAGCCAAGATAGGGGGCACGAGCAGTACTTC	CASSQDRGHEQYF
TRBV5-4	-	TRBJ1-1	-	TGTGCCAGCAGCCGGGGAGGTAACACTGAAGCTTTCTTT	CASSRGGNTEAFF
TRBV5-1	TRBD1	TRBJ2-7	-	TGCGCCAGCAGGCCCGGACAGGGTGGGTCCTACGAGCAGTACTTC	CASRPGQGGSYEQYF
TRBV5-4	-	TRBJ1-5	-	TGTGCCAGCAGCCGAGGACTTCATCAGCCCCAGCATTTT	CASSRGLHQPQHF
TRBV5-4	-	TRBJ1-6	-	TGTGCCAGCAGCTCCAGCCCCCCCGGTAGTCATGCACCCCTCCACTTT	CASSSSPPGSHAPLHF
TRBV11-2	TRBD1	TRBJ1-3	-	TGTGCCAGCAGCCTTGGGACAGGGGGCTCTGGAAACACCATATATTTT	CASSLGTGGSGNTIYF
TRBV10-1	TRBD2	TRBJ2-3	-	TGCGCCAGCATACGACTAGCGGGGGGGTATACGCAGTATTTT	CASIRLAGGYTQYF
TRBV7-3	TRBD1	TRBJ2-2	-	TGTGCCAGCAGCTCGGACAGGGCGGGCGGGGAGCTGTTTTTT	CASSSDRAGGELFF
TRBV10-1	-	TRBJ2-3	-	TGCGCCAGCAGTGACCCGGGACTCCTCACAGATACGCAGTATTTT	CASSDPGLLTDTQYF
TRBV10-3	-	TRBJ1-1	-	TGTGCCATCAGTACAGAGAACACTGAAGCTTTCTTT	CAISTENTEAFF
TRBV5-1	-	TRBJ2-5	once	TGCGCCAGCAGCAGCCCCTACCAGGGGTCCCAAGAGACCCAGTACTTC	CASSSPYQGSQETQYF
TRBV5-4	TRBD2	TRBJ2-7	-	TGTGCCAGCAGCCCAAGGGGACTAGCGGGAGGATTAGGCGAGCAGTACTTC	CASSPRGLAGGLGEQYF
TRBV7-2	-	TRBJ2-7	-	TGTGCCAGCAGGACCGATACCTACGAGCAGTACTTC	CASRTDTYEQYF
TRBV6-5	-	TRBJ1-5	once	TGTGCCAGCAGTTACTCGGGAGGGGGTCAGCCCCAGCATTTT	CASSYSGGGQPQHF
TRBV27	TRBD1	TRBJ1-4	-	TGTGCCAGCCAGGGGGCCGCAACTAATGAAAAACTGTTTTTT	CASQGAATNEKLFF